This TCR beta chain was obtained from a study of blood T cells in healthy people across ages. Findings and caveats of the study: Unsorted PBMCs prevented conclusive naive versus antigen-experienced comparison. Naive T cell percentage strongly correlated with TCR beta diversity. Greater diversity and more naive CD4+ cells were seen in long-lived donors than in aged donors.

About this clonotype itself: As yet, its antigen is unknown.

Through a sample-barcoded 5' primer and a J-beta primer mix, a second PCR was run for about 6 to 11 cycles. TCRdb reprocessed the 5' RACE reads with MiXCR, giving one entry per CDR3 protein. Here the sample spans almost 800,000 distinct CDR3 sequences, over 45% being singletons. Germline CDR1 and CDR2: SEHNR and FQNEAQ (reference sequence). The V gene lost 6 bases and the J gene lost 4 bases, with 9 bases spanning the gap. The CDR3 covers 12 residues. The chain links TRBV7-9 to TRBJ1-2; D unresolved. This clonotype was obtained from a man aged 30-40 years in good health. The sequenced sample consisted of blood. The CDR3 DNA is TGTGCCAGCAGTCTGACATCCTATGGCTACACCTTC. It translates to CASSLTSYGYTF.